Below are 32 T cell receptor beta chains sequenced from a single sample in a study of blood T cell repertoires in COVID-19. The repertoire was sequenced with immunoSEQ multiplex PCR; TCRdb's copy has only in-frame clones and lacks some. The data hold fewer than 250,000 clones, with 80% to 90% observed a single time. The sequenced material came from peripheral blood. The receptors originated from a man over 45 with COVID-19, enrolled during active disease.

The chain employs TRBV5-1 and TRBJ1-6; 11 nucleotides line up with TRBD1. V dropped 3 bases and J dropped 8; count of bases not matched to a gene: 7. The germline V gene has CDR1 SGHRS and CDR2 YFSETQ. The CDR3 has 16 residues. CDR3 nucleotide sequence: TGCGCCAGCAGCTCCATGCCGGGACAGGGGGATTCACCCCTCCACTTT. Amino acid sequence: CASSSMPGQGDSPLHF.

The chain links TRBV9 to TRBJ2-5; TRBD2 matches 7 bases. V was pared by 4 bases and J by 5 bases, with 14 bases of the junction left unmatched. The CDR3 totals 16 residues. The germline V gene encodes CDR1 SGDLS and CDR2 YYNGEE. The CDR3 DNA reads TGTGCCAGCAGCCCCCGGGGGGAGGGAGGCGTGGAGACCCAGTACTTC. Protein: CASSPRGEGGVETQYF.

The chain couples TRBV5-1 to TRBJ2-3, with D tentatively TRBD1 (6 bases). Trimming removed 3 bases at V and 5 bases at J, with 10 bases between. This CDR3 spans 13 amino acids. Germline V gene sequence: CDR1 SGHRS, CDR2 YFSETQ. The CDR3 DNA reads TGCGCCAGCAGCTCCTTACAGGGAGATACGCAGTATTTT. Translated: CASSSLQGDTQYF.

This chain uses TRBV6-4 with TRBJ2-7; 8 positions match TRBD2. V lost 2 bases to trimming and J lost 3 bases; unmatched junction nucleotides: 15. Germline V lookup: CDR1 MRHNA, CDR2 SNTAGT. This CDR3 has 18 residues. The CDR3 DNA reads TGTGCCAGCAGTGACCAATCGAGTCGGGACGGGGGGGTCTACGAGCAGTACTTC. This sequence encodes CASSDQSSRDGGVYEQYF.

V gene TRBV6-2 or TRBV6-3 combines with J gene TRBJ2-7, with TRBD2 matching over 8 bases. The J segment lost 0 bases and the V segment lost 3 bases, leaving 4 bases of the junction unmatched. Germline V gene sequence: CDR1 MNHEY, CDR2 SVGEGT. There are 15 residues in the CDR3. The CDR3 nucleotides read TGTGCCAGCAGTTATGGCGGGGGGTTCTCCTACGAGCAGTACTTC. Its protein is CASSYGGGFSYEQYF.

The rearrangement links TRBV5-8 to TRBJ2-7; TRBD1 might be the D (6 bases). The ends were cut back, 4 bases at V and 5 bases at J, with 22 bases in the middle. The CDR3 has 16 amino acids. CDR1 and CDR2 (germline): SGHTS, YDEGEE. CDR3 sequence: CASSLASTGIVNEQYF. CDR3 coding DNA: TGTGCCAGCAGCCTCGCCTCCACAGGGATAGTCAACGAGCAGTACTTC.

The chain combines TRBV5-1 with TRBJ2-1; 7 nucleotides line up with TRBD2. V trimming: 4 bases; J trimming: 9 bases; junction bases outside the gene matches: 16. The CDR3 has 16 residues. Germline CDR1 reads SGHRS; CDR2 reads YFSETQ. The CDR3 sequence is CASSPIGGSGGSEQFF. The CDR3 DNA reads TGCGCCAGCAGCCCCATCGGGGGATCGGGGGGTAGTGAGCAGTTCTTC.

This clone was counted between two and nine times. V gene TRBV11-2 combines with J gene TRBJ2-3, with a possible D match to TRBD2 (6 bases). Germline-derived CDR1 and CDR2 are SGHAT and FQNNGV. V was clipped by 2 bases and J by 0 bases, with 12 bases between them. CDR3 length equals 16 residues. The DNA for the CDR3 is TGTGCCAGCAGCTTATGGGGCGGGGTTAGCACAGATACGCAGTATTTT. Amino acids: CASSLWGGVSTDTQYF.

The V and J genes are TRBV19 and TRBJ1-2, with no clear D. Trimming stripped 7 bases from V and 2 bases from J, with 11 bases between. Germline CDR1 LNHDA, CDR2 SQIVND (reference sequence). This CDR3 has 13 residues. Written as DNA, the CDR3 is TGTGCCAGTAATCGGGGTCTAAACTATGGCTACACCTTC. Its translation: CASNRGLNYGYTF.

The chain couples TRBV18 to TRBJ2-3, with TRBD2 identical over 9 bases. The CDR3 covers 16 residues. The junction had 9 bases not matched to a gene; V was cut back by 2 bases and J by 6 bases. In germline, CDR1 is KGHSH, CDR2 LQKENI. CDR3 region: CASSPRRAGGSDTQYF. The CDR3 region has the DNA TGTGCCAGCTCACCAAGAAGAGCGGGGGGATCGGATACGCAGTATTTT.

V usage is TRBV5-8 and J usage is TRBJ2-7, with D unclear. V was trimmed by 0 bases and J by 3 bases, leaving 4 bases between them. The germline V gene encodes CDR1 SGHTS and CDR2 YDEGEE. This CDR3 is built from 12 residues. The CDR3 coding sequence is TGTGCCAGCAGCTTGGACAACTACGAGCAGTACTTC. Its protein is CASSLDNYEQYF.

The gene calls are TRBV5-1 and TRBJ1-2; 11 bases are a match to TRBD1. Losses at the gene ends were 2 bases for V and 8 bases for J; bases not matched to a gene: 8. Per germline, CDR1 SGHRS and CDR2 YFSETQ. The CDR3 consists of 15 residues. CDR3 bases: TGCGCCAGCAGCTTCTTCGGACAGGGGGCCGAGGGCTACACCTTC. Translating gives CASSFFGQGAEGYTF.

This clone was detected only once. This rearrangement joins TRBV28 to TRBJ1-5; D is undetermined. The length of the CDR3 is 18 residues. V shed 5 bases and J shed 0 bases, with 20 bases lying between them. Germline CDR1 is MDHEN and CDR2 is SYDVKM. The CDR3: CASSRRILTHYSNQPQHF. CDR3 nucleotides: TGTGCCAGCAGTCGCCGCATTCTGACCCACTATAGCAATCAGCCCCAGCATTTT. The full variable domain, with the rest looked up from reference TRBV28 and TRBJ1-5, is DVKVTQSSRYLVKRTGEKVFLECVQDMDHENMFWYRQDPGLGLRLIYFSYDVKMKEKGDIPEGYSVSREKKERFSLILESASTNQTSMYLCASSRRILTHYSNQPQHFGDGTRLSIL.

V usage is TRBV3-1 (or the pseudogene TRBV3-2) and J usage is TRBJ2-1, with 9 bases fitting TRBD2. Trimming at V came to 4 bases and at J to 7 bases, leaving 17 bases not matched to a gene. Germline V gene data show CDR1 as LGHDT and CDR2 as YNNKEL (reference sequence). The CDR3 extends over 18 amino acids. The CDR3 loop reads CASSLLIGGSGSWNEQFF. Written as DNA, the CDR3 is TGTGCCAGCAGCCTCCTCATCGGTGGTAGCGGGAGTTGGAATGAGCAGTTCTTC.

The V gene is TRBV2, the J gene TRBJ2-1; D call uncertain. V gave up 10 bases and J gave up 5 bases, with 9 bases separating them. Germline-derived CDR1 and CDR2 are SNHLY and FYNNEI. CDR3 length: 11 residues. The CDR3 region has the DNA TGTGCCACCCAACTTCACAATGAGCAGTTCTTC. Residues: CATQLHNEQFF.

This rearrangement joins TRBV11-2 to TRBJ2-5; tentative D call: TRBD2 (7 bases). V was shortened by 7 bases and J by 2 bases, with 20 bases between the two germline ends. This CDR3 has 16 amino acids. Looked up from germline, CDR1 is SGHAT and CDR2 is FQNNGV. The CDR3 sequence is CASNTGGLGPQETQYF. Here the CDR3 DNA reads TGTGCCAGCAACACGGGGGGCCTCGGCCCTCAAGAGACCCAGTACTTC.

The chain is built from TRBV7-8 and TRBJ2-5; D not certain. Germline V gives CDR1 SGHVS, CDR2 FQNEAQ. The CDR3 extends over 15 amino acids. V was shortened by 7 bases and J by 2 bases, with 17 bases between the two germline ends. DNA of the CDR3: TGTGCCAGCATCCGAGGTTGGATTGGACAAGAGACCCAGTACTTC. Protein sequence: CASIRGWIGQETQYF.

This chain uses TRBV25-1 with TRBJ2-1; weak D call: TRBD2 (6 bases). Per the germline V gene, CDR1 is MGHDK and CDR2 is SYGVNS. Trimming left V 3 bases short and J 0 bases short, with 12 bases between. This CDR3 has 16 residues. The CDR3 protein is CASSDLGRSSYNEQFF. The CDR3, as DNA: TGTGCCAGCAGTGATTTGGGGAGGAGCTCCTACAATGAGCAGTTCTTC.

The chain carries TRBV5-8 and TRBJ1-4, with 7 bases that match TRBD1. V shed 2 bases, J shed 7 bases, and the junction held 8 bases outside the gene matches. The CDR3 length is 15 residues. CDR1 is SGHTS, CDR2 YDEGEE, per germline. This CDR3 reads CASSFHKGAGEKLFF. For the CDR3, the DNA is TGTGCCAGCAGCTTCCATAAGGGGGCGGGTGAAAAACTGTTTTTT.

The chain has TRBV3-1 (or the pseudogene TRBV3-2) and TRBJ1-2; the match to TRBD1 covers 8 bases. The V segment lost 0 bases and the J segment 3 bases; nucleotides outside the gene matches: 0. CDR1 and CDR2 (germline): LGHDT, YNNKEL (reference sequence). This CDR3 is 14 amino acids long. The DNA of the CDR3 is TGTGCCAGCAGCCAAGAACAGGGGGACTATGGCTACACCTTC. Amino acid sequence: CASSQEQGDYGYTF.

The J gene is TRBJ1-2, the V gene TRBV3-1 (or the pseudogene TRBV3-2); D possibly corresponds to TRBD1 (5 bases). The germline gives CDR1 LGHDT, CDR2 YNNKEL (reference sequence). V lost 0 bases and J lost 7, with 18 bases in between. The CDR3 consists of 16 residues. In DNA, the CDR3 is TGTGCCAGCAGCCAAGATACCAGGGTTACTTCGGTTGGCTACACCTTC. As protein: CASSQDTRVTSVGYTF.

This clone is medium-sized within its sample. CDR3 in amino acids: CASSSNRGRTDTQYF. In DNA, the CDR3 is TGTGCCAGCAGCTCCAACAGGGGAAGAACAGATACGCAGTATTTT. The chain is built from TRBV11-1 and TRBJ2-3; 7 bases fit TRBD1. CDR1 is SGHAT and CDR2 is FQDESV in the germline V gene (reference sequence). Trimming at V came to 4 bases and at J to 3 bases, leaving 7 bases not matched to a gene. This CDR3 comprises 15 residues. Together with reference TRBV11-1 and TRBJ2-3, the CDR3 gives the full variable domain: EAEVAQSPRYKITEKSQAVAFWCDPISGHATLYWYRQILGQGPELLVQFQDESVVDDSQLPKDRFSAERLKGVDSTLKIQPAELGDSAMYLCASSSNRGRTDTQYFGPGTRLTVL.

The genes are TRBV5-1 and TRBJ1-2; tentative D call: TRBD1 (5 bases). This CDR3 has 16 amino acids. Germline CDR1 is SGHRS and CDR2 is YFSETQ. V lost 0 bases and J 4 bases, leaving 16 bases between the germline ends. CDR3 region: CASSLGVGRSSYGYTF. CDR3 coding DNA: TGCGCCAGCAGCTTGGGAGTGGGGCGCAGTTCCTATGGCTACACCTTC.

This rearrangement joins TRBV7-2 to TRBJ1-1, with 7 bases lining up with TRBD1. The CDR3 extends over 14 amino acids. V was clipped by 6 bases and J by 4 bases; unmatched bases: 8. CDR1 is SGHTA and CDR2 is FQGNSA in the germline V gene. CDR3 loop: CASSLHSGGTEAFF. CDR3 nucleotides: TGTGCCAGCAGTCTACACTCAGGGGGCACTGAAGCTTTCTTT.

V is TRBV2 and J is TRBJ2-5; TRBD2 matches at 13 bases. The germline CDR1 and CDR2 sequences are SNHLY and FYNNEI. The CDR3 extends over 14 amino acids. The J segment lost 5 bases and the V segment lost 4 bases, leaving 1 base of the junction unmatched. The CDR3 coding sequence is TGTGCCAGCAGTGGGGGACTAGCGGGGGAGACCCAGTACTTC. It translates to CASSGGLAGETQYF. Together with reference TRBV2 and TRBJ2-5, the CDR3 gives the full variable domain: EPEVTQTPSHQVTQMGQEVILRCVPISNHLYFYWYRQILGQKVEFLVSFYNNEISEKSEIFDDQFSVERPDGSNFTLKIRSTKLEDSAMYFCASSGGLAGETQYFGPGTRLLVL.

This chain connects TRBV7-3 to TRBJ2-3; D may be TRBD2 (6 bases). CDR3 length: 14 amino acids. V dropped 5 bases and J dropped 4 bases, with 13 bases sitting between them. Germline V gene lookup returns CDR1 SGHTA and CDR2 FQGTGA. The DNA of the CDR3 is TGTGCCAGCAGCCCCCGACTAGAGTCAGATACGCAGTATTTT. It is translated as CASSPRLESDTQYF.

The V gene is TRBV7-9, the J gene TRBJ1-3; D perhaps matches TRBD1 (5 bases). The CDR3 loop spans 19 amino acids. Germline assignment: CDR1 SEHNR and CDR2 FQNEAQ (reference sequence). The germline V and J ends were trimmed by 1 base and 11 bases, with 30 bases remaining between them. The CDR3 region has the DNA TGTGCCAGCAGCTTAGGTGGGGACGACGTTGCGGGGATTCGGGAGGCCATATATTTT. Translation: CASSLGGDDVAGIREAIYF.

The table lists this clone with a count of one. The rearrangement links TRBV28 to TRBJ2-2; 14 bases map to TRBD2. This CDR3 is built from 16 residues. The junction had 5 bases not matched to a gene; V was cut back by 5 bases and J by 6 bases. Per germline, CDR1 MDHEN and CDR2 SYDVKM. The CDR3 is CASSLSTSGGAGELFF. The DNA for the CDR3 is TGTGCCAGCAGTCTCTCGACTAGCGGGGGGGCCGGGGAGCTGTTTTTT. Combining the CDR3 with reference TRBV28 and TRBJ2-2 gives the whole variable domain DVKVTQSSRYLVKRTGEKVFLECVQDMDHENMFWYRQDPGLGLRLIYFSYDVKMKEKGDIPEGYSVSREKKERFSLILESASTNQTSMYLCASSLSTSGGAGELFFGEGSRLTVL.

This sequence joins TRBV10-1 and TRBJ1-4; no definite D call. V shed 0 bases and J shed 3 bases, with 2 bases lying between them. This CDR3 contains 13 residues. Per the germline V gene, CDR1 is WNHNN and CDR2 is SYGVQD (reference sequence). CDR3 region: CASSESANEKLFF. As DNA, the CDR3 is TGCGCCAGCAGTGAGTCCGCTAATGAAAAACTGTTTTTT.

CDR3 amino acids: CASSSSAVQETQYF. The CDR3 DNA follows: TGTGCCAGCAGTTCCAGCGCGGTCCAAGAGACCCAGTACTTC. The V and J genes are TRBV6-5 and TRBJ2-5; D remains unclear. The V and J ends lost 4 bases and 1 base respectively, with 10 bases between them. Germline V gene lookup returns CDR1 MNHEY and CDR2 SVGAGI. The CDR3 consists of 14 residues.

The rearrangement uses TRBV24-1 and TRBJ1-5, with 7 positions matching TRBD1. This CDR3 spans 17 amino acids. Germline loops: CDR1 KGHDR, CDR2 SFDVKD. V shed 4 bases and J 2 bases; nucleotides not matched to a gene: 10. For the CDR3, the DNA is TGTGCCACCAGTGAGGGGACAGCACGTTTCGGCAATCAGCCCCAGCATTTT. It encodes CATSEGTARFGNQPQHF.

The genes are TRBV3-1 (or the pseudogene TRBV3-2) and TRBJ1-1; D is uncertain. The length of the CDR3 is 14 residues. Germline V gives CDR1 LGHDT, CDR2 YNNKEL (reference sequence). V gave up 1 base and J gave up 4 bases, with 10 bases separating them. The CDR3 reads CASSQVGEVTEAFF. CDR3 in DNA: TGTGCCAGCAGCCAAGTGGGAGAGGTCACTGAAGCTTTCTTT.